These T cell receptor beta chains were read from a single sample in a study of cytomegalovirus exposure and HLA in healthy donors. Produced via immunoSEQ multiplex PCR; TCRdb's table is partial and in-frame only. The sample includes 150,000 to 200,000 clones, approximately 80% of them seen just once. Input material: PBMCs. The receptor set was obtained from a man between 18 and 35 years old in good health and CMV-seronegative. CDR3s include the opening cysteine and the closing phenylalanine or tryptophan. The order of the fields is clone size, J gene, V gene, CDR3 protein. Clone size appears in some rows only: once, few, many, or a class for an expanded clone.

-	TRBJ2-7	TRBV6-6	CASSYSQQGASYEQYF
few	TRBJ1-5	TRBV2	CASTGRTDSNQPQHF
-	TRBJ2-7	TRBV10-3	CAISESQGSTYEQYF
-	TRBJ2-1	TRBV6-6	CASSPIVAGKSNEQFF
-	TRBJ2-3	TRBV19	CASSAPLTGGPDTQYF
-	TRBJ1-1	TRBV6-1	CASSEQVTEAFF
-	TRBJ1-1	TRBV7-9	CASSTLQGEDTEAFF
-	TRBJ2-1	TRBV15	CATSRDTPSGRASGNGNEQFF
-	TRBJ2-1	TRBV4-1	CASRLITGQPYNEQFF
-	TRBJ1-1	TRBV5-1	CASSLEGTVNTEAFF
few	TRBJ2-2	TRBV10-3	CAISEGWTRGTGELFF
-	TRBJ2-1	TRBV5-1	CASSQAGGYNEQFF
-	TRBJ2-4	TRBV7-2	CASSFGDRVVDIQYF
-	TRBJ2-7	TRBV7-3	CASSLMSGGEQYF
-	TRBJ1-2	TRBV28	CASRGTGRYGYTF
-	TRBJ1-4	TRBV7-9	CSSSSSPGEKLFF
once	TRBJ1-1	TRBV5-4	CASSWEDGTNTEAFF
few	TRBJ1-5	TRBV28	CASSLEDRVVHQPQHF
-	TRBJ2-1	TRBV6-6	CASSYSGQDYEQFF
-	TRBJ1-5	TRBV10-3	CAISAGRARNQPQHF
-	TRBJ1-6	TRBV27	CASAGTMAAGSPLHF